This record looks at one TCR beta chain sequence and its context. CDR3 size: 15 residues. CDR1 KGHSH and CDR2 LQKENI come from the germline V gene. The V end was cut by 2 bases, the J end by 0 bases, with 8 bases between. These data come from a study of blood T cell repertoires in COVID-19. Study in general: T cells, B-cell-depleted T cells, or PBMCs provided the cDNA or gDNA that served as material.

In the original processing: Scientists estimated how many nucleated cells there were by amplifying reference gene primers. Clones were read by immunoSEQ multiplex PCR, and TCRdb kept only the in-frame ones, dropping some. V and J calls and clone size are those listed in that table; D and trimming were worked out from the DNA. The table lists tens of thousands of clones, 82% of them singletons. Input material: peripheral blood. This sequence joins TRBV18 and TRBJ1-3, with no clear D. The receptor comes from a human donor in a cohort sampled during active COVID-19. CDR3 nucleotides: TGTGCCAGCTCACCAAGCCCCCTCTCTGGAAACACCATATATTTT. The encoded protein is CASSPSPLSGNTIYF.